These T cell receptor beta chains were read from a single sample in a study of blood T cell repertoires in COVID-19. TCRdb keeps only in-frame clones here, not all; method: immunoSEQ multiplex PCR. The sample lists more than 85,000 clones, 70% to 90% seen once, with about 3% in the top ten. What was sequenced was peripheral blood. The receptor source for this set is a man between 50 and 59 years old with active or convalescent COVID-19. Each CDR3 is given with its conserved first and last residue. Fields, in order: clone size, V gene, D gene, J gene, CDR3 protein, CDR3 DNA. D genes are given only for firm matches. A clone size is listed for some rows: how often the clone was seen (once, few, many), or a class if it is expanded.

many,TRBV2,.,TRBJ1-3,CASSGFIGNTIYF,TGTGCCAGCAGCGGTTTCATCGGAAACACCATATATTTT
once,TRBV5-5,.,TRBJ2-5,CASSLLETETQYF,TGTGCCAGCAGCTTGCTAGAGACGGAGACCCAGTACTTC
once,TRBV6-5,TRBD1,TRBJ2-2,CASTSGGAGAGELFF,TGTGCCAGCACTTCAGGGGGCGCTGGGGCCGGGGAGCTGTTTTTT
.,TRBV5-1,.,TRBJ2-5,CASSLVASLEETQYF,TGCGCCAGCAGCTTGGTAGCTAGCTTAGAAGAGACCCAGTACTTC
once,TRBV24-1,TRBD1,TRBJ2-2,CATSDTGGRTGELFF,TGTGCCACCAGTGACACAGGGGGCCGGACCGGGGAGCTGTTTTTT
.,TRBV5-4,TRBD1,TRBJ1-6,CASSPDREGTPLHF,TGTGCCAGCAGCCCGGACAGGGAAGGGACACCCCTCCACTTT
.,TRBV15,.,TRBJ2-1,CATSGLPTGNRDEQFF,TGTGCCACCAGCGGACTTCCGACAGGAAATAGGGATGAGCAGTTCTTC
.,TRBV30,TRBD2,TRBJ2-5,CASLVGSGGVQETQYF,TGTGCCTCACTAGTTGGGAGCGGGGGAGTACAAGAGACCCAGTACTTC
.,TRBV5-4,.,TRBJ1-2,CASSLDVDSYGYTF,TGTGCCAGCAGCTTGGATGTAGACAGCTATGGCTACACCTTC
.,TRBV5-1,TRBD1,TRBJ1-6,CASSLGQDNSPLHF,TGCGCCAGCAGCTTAGGACAGGATAATTCACCCCTCCACTTT
.,TRBV3-1/TRBV3-2,TRBD1,TRBJ1-1,CASSPHRGPAEAFF,TGTGCCAGCAGCCCTCACAGGGGGCCCGCTGAAGCTTTCTTT
.,TRBV7-8,.,TRBJ2-7,CASSGGQNYEQYF,TGTGCCAGCAGCGGGGGACAAAACTACGAGCAGTACTTC
.,TRBV28,TRBD1,TRBJ1-5,CATLRGQGNQPQHF,TGTGCCACCCTTAGGGGACAGGGGAATCAGCCCCAGCATTTT
.,TRBV10-2,TRBD2,TRBJ2-3,CATAPTSITDTQYF,TGCGCCACCGCCCCGACTAGCATCACAGATACGCAGTATTTT
once,TRBV3-1/TRBV3-2,TRBD1,TRBJ2-1,CASRGQGYNEQFF,TGTGCCAGCAGGGGACAGGGTTACAATGAGCAGTTCTTC
.,TRBV5-1,TRBD2,TRBJ2-3,CASSTGLEPDTQYF,TGCGCCAGCAGCACCGGACTAGAACCAGATACGCAGTATTTT
.,TRBV7-6,.,TRBJ2-2,CASKTGRAGELFF,TGTGCCAGCAAGACAGGACGCGCCGGGGAGCTGTTTTTT
few,TRBV3-1/TRBV3-2,.,TRBJ1-1,CASSPRRTTEAFF,TGTGCCAGCAGTCCGAGGCGTACCACTGAAGCTTTCTTT
.,TRBV29-1,TRBD1,TRBJ1-1,CSTRTGGGTEAFF,TGCAGCACCCGGACAGGGGGAGGTACTGAAGCTTTCTTT
.,TRBV6-2/TRBV6-3,.,TRBJ1-5,CASSSPAFQGGGNQPQHF,TGTGCCAGCAGCTCACCCGCATTTCAGGGCGGTGGCAATCAGCCCCAGCATTTT
.,TRBV28,TRBD2,TRBJ2-5,CASRGTSGGETQYF,TGTGCCAGCAGAGGGACTAGCGGGGGGGAGACCCAGTACTTC
.,TRBV14,TRBD2,TRBJ2-5,CASSQLAGDTWETQYF,TGTGCCAGCAGCCAACTAGCGGGGGACACGTGGGAGACCCAGTACTTC
.,TRBV6-5,.,TRBJ2-5,CASSYRGRGETQYF,TGTGCCAGCAGTTACCGCGGACGGGGAGAGACCCAGTACTTC
.,TRBV3-1/TRBV3-2,.,TRBJ1-3,CASSQDLTAGNTIYF,TGTGCCAGCAGCCAAGATCTAACAGCTGGAAACACCATATATTTT
.,TRBV28,.,TRBJ1-2,CASSGQLNYGYTF,TGTGCCAGCAGTGGACAGCTTAACTATGGCTACACCTTC
.,TRBV2,.,TRBJ1-4,CASSGQAINEKLFF,TGTGCCAGCAGTGGACAGGCGATTAATGAAAAACTGTTTTTT
.,TRBV12-5,TRBD1,TRBJ1-5,CASGLATGTDSFWVNQPQHF,TGTGCTAGTGGTTTAGCTACCGGGACAGACTCCTTTTGGGTCAATCAGCCCCAGCATTTT
.,TRBV5-1,.,TRBJ2-5,CASSLARGLQETQYF,TGCGCCAGCAGCTTGGCTCGGGGTCTCCAAGAGACCCAGTACTTC
.,TRBV2,.,TRBJ2-1,CASRNGQGTIDEQFF,TGTGCCAGCCGGAATGGGCAGGGAACTATCGATGAGCAGTTCTTC
.,TRBV19,.,TRBJ1-4,CASSTGGEKLFF,TGTGCCAGTAGTACCGGAGGTGAAAAACTGTTTTTT
.,TRBV27,TRBD1,TRBJ1-2,CASSRGQGSYGYTF,TGTGCCAGCAGTCGGGGACAGGGCTCGTATGGCTACACCTTC
.,TRBV24-1,.,TRBJ2-1,CATSDGYRAWQFF,TGTGCCACCAGTGATGGTTACAGGGCTTGGCAGTTCTTC
.,TRBV12-3/TRBV12-4,.,TRBJ2-1,CASSQVKYNEQFF,TGTGCCAGCAGTCAGGTGAAGTACAATGAGCAGTTCTTC
.,TRBV6-6,.,TRBJ1-6,CASSYSGSNSPLHF,TGTGCCAGCAGTTACTCGGGCAGTAATTCACCCCTCCACTTT
.,TRBV28,.,TRBJ1-1,CASSSSTEAFF,TGTGCCAGCAGTTCATCCACTGAAGCTTTCTTT
.,TRBV4-1,.,TRBJ1-5,CASSQGGQGQPQHF,TGCGCCAGCAGCCAAGGGGGACAAGGGCAGCCCCAGCATTTT
.,TRBV21-1,.,TRBJ1-2,CASSKAGSTNYGYTF,TGTGCCAGCAGCAAAGCGGGCAGTACTAACTATGGCTACACCTTC
.,TRBV7-6,.,TRBJ2-5,CASSSTTGRQETQYF,TGTGCCAGCAGCTCTACAACAGGACGTCAAGAGACCCAGTACTTC
once,TRBV11-2,.,TRBJ1-3,CASSRGNTGNTIYF,TGTGCCAGCAGCCGCGGTAATACCGGAAACACCATATATTTT
.,TRBV6-1,.,TRBJ2-1,CASSEGGEQFF,TGTGCCAGCAGTGAGGGGGGAGAGCAGTTCTTC
.,TRBV2,TRBD1,TRBJ1-1,CASLRGRDRGTAFF,TGTGCCAGCTTGAGGGGCCGGGACAGGGGCACAGCTTTCTTT
.,TRBV7-2,TRBD1,TRBJ1-6,CASGRTGSGRSTYNSPLHF,TGTGCCAGCGGCCGGACAGGGAGCGGAAGGTCCACCTATAATTCACCCCTCCACTTT